The 8 T cell receptor beta chains presented below share a single source sample, sequenced in a study of cytotoxic CD8 clonotypes in ibrutinib-treated CLL. The data were produced by immunoSEQ multiplex PCR, yet TCRdb's version contains in-frame clones alone and is incomplete. The profile shows 200,000 to 250,000 clones, 70% of them singletons. This sample comprised PBMCs, obtained after 12 months of ibrutinib treatment. The receptors originated from a human donor with chronic lymphocytic leukemia.

V and J are TRBV5-8 and TRBJ1-1; the match to TRBD1 covers 8 bases. V trimming: 4 bases; J trimming: 4 bases; junction bases outside the gene matches: 9. Germline CDR1 and CDR2: SGHTS and YDEGEE. This CDR3 region has 15 residues. CDR3 DNA: TGTGCCAGCAGCCCCCCAAGGGGGACAGGCACTGAAGCTTTCTTT. Its translation: CASSPPRGTGTEAFF.

This clone was seen only once. The J gene is TRBJ1-3, the V gene TRBV7-2, with 7 positions matching TRBD1. V shed 6 bases and J 2 bases; nucleotides not matched to a gene: 1. Germline loops: CDR1 SGHTA, CDR2 FQGNSA. The CDR3 is made up of 13 amino acids. The CDR3: CASRTGPGNTIYF. The CDR3 coding sequence is TGTGCCAGCAGGACAGGGCCTGGAAACACCATATATTTT.

The chain has TRBV11-2 and TRBJ1-2; D unresolved. In germline, CDR1 is SGHAT, CDR2 FQNNGV. The CDR3 sequence is 15 residues long. Trimming removed 5 bases from V and 4 bases from J, with 17 bases in between. The CDR3 DNA is TGTGCCAGCAGCCTACAGAATAGGGTAATCTATGGCTACACCTTC. Translated: CASSLQNRVIYGYTF.

The rearrangement links TRBV11-2 to TRBJ2-6, with TRBD2 identical over 8 bases. Unmatched junction bases numbered 10, after V lost 2 bases and J lost 1 base. Germline CDR1 and CDR2: SGHAT and FQNNGV. The CDR3 contains 19 residues. The CDR3 reads CASSLTLGLVLSGANVLTF. DNA of the CDR3: TGTGCCAGCAGCTTAACCCTGGGACTAGTTTTATCTGGGGCCAACGTCCTGACTTTC.

The chain combines TRBV2 with TRBJ1-1, with 8 positions matching TRBD1. Germline CDR1 and CDR2: SNHLY and FYNNEI. V shed 6 bases, J shed 1 base, and the junction held 7 bases outside the gene matches. This CDR3 has 15 residues. The CDR3, as DNA: TGTGCCAGCAGAGTTCAGGGGGCTTCGAACACTGAAGCTTTCTTT. It encodes CASRVQGASNTEAFF.

The chain has TRBV9 and TRBJ1-1; D is unresolved. V shed 3 bases and J shed 1 base, with 4 bases lying between them. There are 12 residues in the CDR3. Germline V gene sequence: CDR1 SGDLS, CDR2 YYNGEE. CDR3 nucleotide sequence: TGTGCCAGCAGCGCCCCGAACACTGAAGCTTTCTTT. Translation: CASSAPNTEAFF. Full variable domain (remainder filled in from reference TRBV9 and TRBJ1-1): DSGVTQTPKHLITATGQRVTLRCSPRSGDLSVYWYQQSLDQGLQFLIQYYNGEERAKGNILERFSAQQFPDLHSELNLSSLELGDSALYFCASSAPNTEAFFGQGTRLTVV.

The gene calls are TRBV15 and TRBJ2-1; the match to TRBD2 covers 9 bases. The CDR3 contains 17 residues. CDR1 LNHNV and CDR2 YYDKDF come from the germline V gene (reference sequence). Trimming at V came to 2 bases and at J to 4 bases, leaving 9 bases not matched to a gene. The CDR3 protein is CATSRPGLAGVYNEQFF. CDR3 nucleotides: TGTGCCACCAGCAGACCTGGCTTAGCGGGAGTATACAATGAGCAGTTCTTC.

This clone turned up a few times. The V gene is TRBV29-1, the J gene TRBJ1-2, with 8 bases matching TRBD1. The V gene's germline CDR1 is SQVTM and CDR2 ANQGSEA. This CDR3 is 15 amino acids long. With 3 bases clipped from V and 4 bases from J, the junction kept 10 bases outside the gene matches. CDR3 sequence reads: CSVERGQASIYGYTF. For the CDR3, the DNA is TGCAGCGTTGAGAGGGGACAGGCCAGCATCTATGGCTACACCTTC. The full variable domain, rest sourced from reference TRBV29-1 and TRBJ1-2, is SAVISQKPSRDICQRGTSLTIQCQVDSQVTMMFWYRQQPGQSLTLIATANQGSEATYESGFVIDKFPISRPNLTFSTLTVSNMSPEDSSIYLCSVERGQASIYGYTFGSGTRLTVV.